The T cell receptor beta chain described here comes from a study of blood T cell repertoires in COVID-19. Germline loops: CDR1 KGHDR, CDR2 SFDVKD. The V and J ends lost 3 bases and 3 bases, in that order; junction bases with no gene match: 3. The CDR3 loop spans 14 amino acids. The method was immunoSEQ multiplex PCR; TCRdb's version includes in-frame clones alone and lacks a portion of them. This sample has around 92,000 clones, with approximately 79% found just once. The specimen sequenced was peripheral blood. This chain links TRBV24-1 with TRBJ2-5; 7 bases agree with TRBD1. The source of this sequence is a man between 65 and 85 years old with COVID-19, enrolled during active disease. CDR3 protein: CATSDPTGEETQYF. The CDR3 DNA is TGTGCCACCAGTGATCCCACAGGGGAAGAGACCCAGTACTTC.